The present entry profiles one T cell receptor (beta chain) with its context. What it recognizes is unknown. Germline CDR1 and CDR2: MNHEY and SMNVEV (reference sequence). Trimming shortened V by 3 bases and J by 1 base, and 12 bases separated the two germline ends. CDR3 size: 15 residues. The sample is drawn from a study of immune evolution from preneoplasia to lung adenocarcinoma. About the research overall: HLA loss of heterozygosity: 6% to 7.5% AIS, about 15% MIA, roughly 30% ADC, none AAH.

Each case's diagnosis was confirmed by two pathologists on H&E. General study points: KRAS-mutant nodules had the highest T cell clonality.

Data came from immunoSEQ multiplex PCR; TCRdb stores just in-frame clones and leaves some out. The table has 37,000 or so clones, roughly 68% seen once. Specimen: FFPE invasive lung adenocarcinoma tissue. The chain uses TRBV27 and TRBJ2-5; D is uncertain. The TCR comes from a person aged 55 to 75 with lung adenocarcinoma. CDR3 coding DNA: TGTGCCAGCAGTTTGAGGACGCATACCCAAGAGACCCAGTACTTC. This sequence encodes CASSLRTHTQETQYF.